The 2 T cell receptor beta chains below all came from one sample that was sequenced in a study of blood T cells in healthy people across ages. A J-beta primer mix and a sample-barcoded 5' primer were used in a second PCR of roughly 6 to 11 cycles. TCRdb independently ran MiXCR on the 5' RACE reads; one entry per CDR3 protein. The top ten hold 2.1% of the sample, which has roughly 2 million distinct CDR3 sequences, roughly 50% seen once. Source material: blood. The origin of the receptors is a woman in her thirties or forties in good health.

The chain joins TRBV27 to TRBJ2-7; the D gene is possibly TRBD1 (8 bases). The CDR3 sequence is 16 residues long. V dropped 5 bases and J dropped 3 bases, with 20 bases sitting between them. Germline CDR1 reads MNHEY; CDR2 reads SMNVEV (reference sequence). The CDR3 loop is CASSTGGQGGFYEQYF. CDR3 DNA sequence: TGTGCCAGCAGTACGGGAGGACAGGGTGGATTCTACGAGCAGTACTTC.

Details on this clonotype: At one of its ends the junction is not consistent with the germline gene, which may arise from a read error. The J gene is TRBJ1-1, the V gene TRBV4-3; D might be TRBD1 (6 bases). The CDR3 loop spans 15 amino acids. CDR1 LGHNA and CDR2 YSLEER come from the germline V gene. The CDR3 nucleotides read TGCGCCAGCACCCAAACCCGGACAGCGAACACTGAAGCTTTCTTT. Protein sequence: CASTQTRTANTEAFF.